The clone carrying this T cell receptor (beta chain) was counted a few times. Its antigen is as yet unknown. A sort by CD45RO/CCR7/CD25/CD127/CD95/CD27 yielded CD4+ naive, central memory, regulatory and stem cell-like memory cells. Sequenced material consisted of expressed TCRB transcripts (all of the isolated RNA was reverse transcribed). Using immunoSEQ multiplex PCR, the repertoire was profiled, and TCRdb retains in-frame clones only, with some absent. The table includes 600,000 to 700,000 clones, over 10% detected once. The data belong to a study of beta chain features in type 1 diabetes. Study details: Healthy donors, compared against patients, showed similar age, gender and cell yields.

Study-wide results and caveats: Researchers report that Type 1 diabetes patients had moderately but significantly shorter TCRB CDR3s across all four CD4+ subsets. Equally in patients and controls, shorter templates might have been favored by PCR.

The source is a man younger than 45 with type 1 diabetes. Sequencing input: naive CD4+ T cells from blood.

The CDR3 here is CSVTQGQETQYF. The DNA of the CDR3 is TGCAGCGTGACACAGGGACAAGAGACCCAGTACTTC. The chain carries TRBV29-1 and TRBJ2-5; possible D gene TRBD1, 6 bases. This CDR3 comprises 12 residues. The germline V and J ends were trimmed by 6 bases and 2 bases, with 10 bases remaining between them. Looked up from germline, CDR1 is SQVTM and CDR2 is ANQGSEA.